This T cell receptor (beta chain) was identified in a study of T cells after yellow fever vaccination. Germline-derived CDR1 and CDR2 are SGHTA and FQGNSA. CDR3 length equals 16 residues. Unmatched junction bases numbered 5, after V lost 1 base and J lost 7 bases. TCRdb re-called the 5' RACE reads through MiXCR, storing one row per CDR3 protein. Among some 250,000 distinct CDR3 sequences listed, about 7% were seen once. This clonotype appeared many times. The rearrangement links TRBV7-2 to TRBJ2-1; 12 positions agree with TRBD1. This clonotype originated in a man aged 25-45 years who received the YFV17D yellow fever vaccine. The material sequenced was CD4+ T cells sorted from PBMCs, taken 15 days after the yellow fever booster vaccination. The DNA of the CDR3 is TGTGCCAGCAGCTTAGTGGGGACAGGGGGCATGAATGAGCAGTTCTTC. Protein: CASSLVGTGGMNEQFF.